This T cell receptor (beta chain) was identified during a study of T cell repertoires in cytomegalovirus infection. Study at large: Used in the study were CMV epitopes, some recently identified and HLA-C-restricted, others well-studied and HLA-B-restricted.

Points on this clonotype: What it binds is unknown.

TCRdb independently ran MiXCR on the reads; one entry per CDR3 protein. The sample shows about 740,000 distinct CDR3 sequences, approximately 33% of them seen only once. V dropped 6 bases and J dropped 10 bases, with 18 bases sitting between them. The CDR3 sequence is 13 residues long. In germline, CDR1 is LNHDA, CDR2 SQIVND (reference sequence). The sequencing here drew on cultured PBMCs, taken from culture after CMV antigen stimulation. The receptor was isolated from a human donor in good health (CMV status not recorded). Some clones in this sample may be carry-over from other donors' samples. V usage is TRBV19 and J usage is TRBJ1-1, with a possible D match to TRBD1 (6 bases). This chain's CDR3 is CASSPGGQMGAFF. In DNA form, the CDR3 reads TGTGCCAGTAGCCCGGGGGGGCAAATGGGAGCTTTCTTT.